One sample yielded the 5 T cell receptor beta chains listed below, sequenced in a study of human T cells and chemical hapten exposure. TCRdb reprocessed the RACE reads with MiXCR, giving one entry per CDR3 protein. The sample has roughly 120,000 distinct CDR3 sequences, about 12% seen once. Regarding time point: patch test 1, 2 weeks after DPC sensitization. Noted treatment: therapeutic diphenylcyclopropenone sensitization with weekly scalp DPC. The source material was whole blood, sampled in connection with sensitization to the hapten diphenylcyclopropenone (DPC). These TCRs come from a woman aged 45-59 years with alopecia areata. Some clones in this sample may be carry-over from other donors' samples.

The V call is TRBV5-1, the J call TRBJ1-6; D call uncertain. Trimming took off 2 bases at V and 6 bases at J, with 9 bases between the two ends. CDR3 length: 14 residues. Germline loops: CDR1 SGHRS, CDR2 YFSETQ. CDR3 loop: CASSLVTSNSPLHF. The CDR3 bases are TGCGCCAGCAGCTTAGTCACAAGTAATTCACCCCTCCACTTT.

The table lists this clonotype with a few counts. V gene TRBV19 combines with J gene TRBJ2-1, with 9 bases identical to TRBD1. V gave up 3 bases and J gave up 4 bases; unmatched junction bases: 13. The germline V gene encodes CDR1 LNHDA and CDR2 SQIVND (reference sequence). The CDR3 runs to 18 residues. The CDR3 coding sequence is TGTGCCAGTAGTATCCCCCGGACAGGGGCCGACCTTTACAATGAGCAGTTCTTC. This codes for CASSIPRTGADLYNEQFF.

This chain joins TRBV5-1 and TRBJ2-3; D is ambiguous. The germline V gene has CDR1 SGHRS and CDR2 YFSETQ. V was shortened by 2 bases and J by 3 bases, with 4 bases between the two germline ends. The CDR3 covers 12 residues. The CDR3 loop is CASSFATDTQYF. CDR3 sequence (DNA): TGCGCCAGCAGCTTTGCGACAGATACGCAGTATTTT.

V is TRBV29-1 and J is TRBJ2-3, with unresolved D. The CDR3 is 15 amino acids. CDR1 is SQVTM, CDR2 ANQGSEA, per germline. Trimming left V 4 bases short and J 15 bases short, with 29 bases between. The CDR3 bases are TGCAGCGTTGGAGCCCGGGCGGCTTACCTCTTTCGATATTATTTT. This translates into CSVGARAAYLFRYYF.

The V and J genes are TRBV3-1 and TRBJ2-3, with 7 nucleotides matching TRBD2. Germline lookup yields CDR1 LGHDT and CDR2 YNNKEL (reference sequence). V trimming: 3 bases; J trimming: 5 bases; junction bases outside the gene matches: 11. There are 16 residues in the CDR3. For the CDR3, the DNA is TGTGCCAGCAGCCACTCCCTGGCGGGAGTGGGAGATACGCAGTATTTT. Translation gives CASSHSLAGVGDTQYF.